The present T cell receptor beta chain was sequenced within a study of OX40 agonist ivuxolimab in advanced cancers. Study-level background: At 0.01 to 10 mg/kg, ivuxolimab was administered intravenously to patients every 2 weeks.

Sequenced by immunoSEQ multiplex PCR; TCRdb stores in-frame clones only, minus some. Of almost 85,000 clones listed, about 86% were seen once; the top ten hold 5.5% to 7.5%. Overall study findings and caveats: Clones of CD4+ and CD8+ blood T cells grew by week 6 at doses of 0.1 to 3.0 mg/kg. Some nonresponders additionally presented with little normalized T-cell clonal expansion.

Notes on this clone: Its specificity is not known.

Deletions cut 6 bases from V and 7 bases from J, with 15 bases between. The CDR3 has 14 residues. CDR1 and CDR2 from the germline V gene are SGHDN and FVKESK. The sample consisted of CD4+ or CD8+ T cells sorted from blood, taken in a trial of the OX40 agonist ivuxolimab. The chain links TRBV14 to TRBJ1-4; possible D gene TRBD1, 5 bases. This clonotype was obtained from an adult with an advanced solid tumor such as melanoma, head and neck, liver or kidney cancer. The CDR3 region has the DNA TGTGCCAGCAGATTCACAGGCCGGGGTGAAAAACTGTTTTTT. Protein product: CASRFTGRGEKLFF.